This record looks at one TCR beta chain sequence and its context. Its cognate antigen is unknown. The data were taken from a study of beta chain features in type 1 diabetes. General observations from the study: At VDJ recombination sites, type 1 diabetes patients had fewer insertions and more deleted nucleotides. Among all four CD4+ subsets, Type 1 diabetes patients had TCRB CDR3s that were moderately but significantly shorter.

Germline loops: CDR1 SGDLS, CDR2 YYNGEE. The CDR3 length is 15 residues. With 4 bases clipped from V and 7 bases from J, the junction kept 9 bases outside the gene matches. The authors reverse transcribed all of the isolated RNA, so sequencing captured expressed TCRB transcripts. Sequencing used immunoSEQ multiplex PCR; TCRdb keeps in-frame clones, though not all of them. The sample has some 22,000 clones, less than 75% seen once. The rearrangement uses TRBV9 and TRBJ2-5; 11 nucleotides line up with TRBD1. Sequenced sample: stem cell memory CD4+ T cells from blood. This receptor was taken from a man younger than 35 with type 1 diabetes. The CDR3 sequence is CASSPWTGGTGTQYF. Written as DNA, the CDR3 is TGTGCCAGCAGCCCCTGGACAGGGGGCACGGGGACCCAGTACTTC.